Each of the 22 T cell receptor beta chains below was sequenced from the same sample in a study of blood T cell repertoires in COVID-19 (dated by TCRdb to the early 2020s). The library was generated by the immunoSEQ multiplex PCR assay. The source is immuneACCESS, and TCRdb retained only in-frame sequences with V and J called. Part of the clones is not carried over; for the studies checked, unresolved V genes explain less than half of this, and the remainder is unexplained. This sample lists fewer than 200,000 clones; around four fifths were detected once. The ten largest clones capture around 3.4% of the sample. The sample comprised peripheral blood. These receptors all come from a woman of 80 years or more with acute or convalescent COVID-19.

V gene TRBV6-5 combines with J gene TRBJ2-1; 11 nucleotides agree with TRBD2. Germline V gene lookup returns CDR1 MNHEY and CDR2 SVGAGI. The J segment lost 10 bases and the V segment lost 6 bases, leaving 11 bases of the junction unmatched. The CDR3 has 15 residues. The DNA of the CDR3 is TGTGCCAGCAGAGAGACTAGCGGGGCCCCCGGCGAGCAGTTCTTC. This sequence encodes CASRETSGAPGEQFF.

V and J are TRBV6-1 and TRBJ2-5, with 7 bases lining up with TRBD1. Germline V gene data show CDR1 as MNHNS and CDR2 as SASEGT. V was pared by 2 bases and J by 8 bases, with 8 bases of the junction left unmatched. The CDR3 loop spans 14 amino acids. The CDR3 nucleotides read TGTGCCAGCAGTGAACATCTCGACAGGGACACCCAGTACTTC. This encodes CASSEHLDRDTQYF.

This clone was seen a single time. The chain joins TRBV27 to TRBJ2-3; 8 nucleotides agree with TRBD1. Per germline, CDR1 MNHEY and CDR2 SMNVEV (reference sequence). The CDR3 contains 15 residues. The J segment lost 3 bases and the V segment lost 5 bases, leaving 7 bases of the junction unmatched. CDR3 coding DNA: TGTGCCAGCAGTATACAGGGGGATAGTACAGATACGCAGTATTTT. Its translation: CASSIQGDSTDTQYF.

The chain couples TRBV5-4 to TRBJ2-5; 7 nucleotides match TRBD1. CDR3 size: 16 residues. Germline V gene data show CDR1 as SGHNT and CDR2 as YYREEE (reference sequence). The V and J ends lost 1 base and 1 base, in that order; junction bases with no gene match: 7. CDR3 in amino acids: CASSLPRDSGQETQYF. In DNA form, the CDR3 reads TGTGCCAGCAGCTTGCCCCGGGACAGTGGCCAAGAGACCCAGTACTTC.

This chain uses TRBV5-1 with TRBJ2-7, with D possibly TRBD2 on 6 matching bases. Germline lookup yields CDR1 SGHRS and CDR2 YFSETQ. V was shortened by 1 base and J by 0 bases, with 11 bases between the two germline ends. The CDR3 runs 15 residues. CDR3 DNA: TGCGCCAGCAGCTTGAATGGGGGGATCTCCTACGAGCAGTACTTC. Its protein product is CASSLNGGISYEQYF.

The CDR3 protein is CASSPGRGQQETQYF. CDR3 coding DNA: TGTGCCAGCAGCCCAGGTAGGGGACAGCAAGAGACCCAGTACTTC. The chain uses TRBV7-8 and TRBJ2-5; 7 bases align to TRBD1. The CDR3 has 15 amino acids. Looked up from germline, CDR1 is SGHVS and CDR2 is FQNEAQ. Trimming cost V 5 bases and J 2 bases; bases outside gene matches: 8.

This clone was seen more than once but under ten times. The chain links TRBV10-3 to TRBJ1-3, with a possible D match to TRBD1 (5 bases). The CDR3 consists of 15 residues. Germline-derived CDR1 and CDR2 are ENHRY and SYGVKD. V was clipped by 4 bases and J by 0 bases, with 10 bases between them. As DNA, the CDR3 is TGTGCCATCAGTGGGGGCAATCTCTCTGGAAACACCATATATTTT. Translating gives CAISGGNLSGNTIYF.

The rearrangement joins TRBV5-6 to TRBJ2-2; a possible D gene is TRBD1 (6 bases). V lost 4 bases and J lost 2, with 18 bases in between. In germline, CDR1 is SGHDT, CDR2 YYEEEE. This CDR3 has 17 amino acids. The CDR3 bases are TGTGCCAGCAGCCTCTTATTGACAGGCTCCAACACCGGGGAGCTGTTTTTT. Protein sequence: CASSLLLTGSNTGELFF.

The rearrangement joins TRBV6-5 to TRBJ2-7; 7 nucleotides match TRBD1. The CDR3 is made up of 15 amino acids. Germline CDR1 is MNHEY and CDR2 is SVGAGI. The V gene end was trimmed by 7 bases and the J gene end by 3 bases; junction bases not matched to a gene: 12. CDR3 in DNA: TGTGCCAGCACTTTGGGCCCAGGGGGAATCTACGAGCAGTACTTC. Amino acid sequence: CASTLGPGGIYEQYF.

The rearrangement uses TRBV27 and TRBJ1-1; 7 bases map to TRBD1. J lost 8 bases, V lost 5 bases, and 11 bases had no gene match. The CDR3 has 14 residues. Germline values: CDR1 MNHEY, CDR2 SMNVEV (reference sequence). The CDR3: CASSPRQGKVEAFF. As DNA, the CDR3 is TGTGCCAGCAGTCCCCGACAGGGTAAGGTCGAAGCTTTCTTT.

The chain joins TRBV4-3 to TRBJ1-6; a possible D gene is TRBD1 (6 bases). The CDR3 is 15 amino acids. V was shortened by 5 bases and J by 5 bases, with 13 bases between the two germline ends. The V gene's germline CDR1 is LGHNA and CDR2 YSLEER. The CDR3 coding sequence is TGCGCCAGCAGCAAAGGGGGACAACATAATTCACCCCTCCACTTT. Protein sequence: CASSKGGQHNSPLHF.

This rearrangement joins TRBV7-2 to TRBJ1-5; the match to TRBD1 covers 8 bases. The CDR3 has 16 residues. CDR1 and CDR2 from the germline V gene are SGHTA and FQGNSA. With 0 bases clipped from V and 4 bases from J, the junction kept 5 bases outside the gene matches. The CDR3 sequence is CASSLALDRENQPQHF. Written as DNA, the CDR3 is TGTGCCAGCAGCTTAGCCCTGGACAGGGAAAATCAGCCCCAGCATTTT.

This clone came up once. The rearrangement uses TRBV27 and TRBJ1-1; D might be TRBD1 (6 bases). Germline values: CDR1 MNHEY, CDR2 SMNVEV (reference sequence). The CDR3 runs to 15 residues. Trimming removed 3 bases from V and 1 base from J, with 12 bases in between. The DNA of the CDR3 is TGTGCCAGCAGTTTTCTAACAGGGAGGAACACTGAAGCTTTCTTT. Amino acids: CASSFLTGRNTEAFF.

This sequence joins TRBV7-2 and TRBJ1-4; possibly TRBD1 for D (6 bases). From germline, CDR1 is SGHTA and CDR2 FQGNSA. This CDR3 has 14 amino acids. Trimming stripped 5 bases from V and 2 bases from J, with 9 bases between. The chain's CDR3 is CASSIQGTNEKLFF. As DNA, the CDR3 is TGTGCCAGCAGCATACAGGGTACTAATGAAAAACTGTTTTTT.

The rearrangement links TRBV11-2 to TRBJ1-2; weak D call: TRBD1 (6 bases). V was shortened by 5 bases and J by 4 bases, with 17 bases between the two germline ends. Germline CDR1 SGHAT, CDR2 FQNNGV. There are 15 residues in the CDR3. CDR3 coding DNA: TGTGCCAGCAGCCGCGCGGGGGCAAGGAGCTATGGCTACACCTTC. This translates into CASSRAGARSYGYTF.

The V and J genes are TRBV5-1 and TRBJ1-1, with a tentative D call TRBD1 (6 bases). Trimming stripped 2 bases from V and 0 bases from J, with 14 bases between. Germline CDR1 SGHRS, CDR2 YFSETQ. This CDR3 comprises 16 residues. DNA of the CDR3: TGCGCCAGCAGCTTCGGGCAGGGGAACATGAACACTGAAGCTTTCTTT. Protein sequence: CASSFGQGNMNTEAFF.

This chain joins TRBV11-2 and TRBJ1-1, with 9 bases identical to TRBD1. The CDR3 length is 18 residues. Germline V gene lookup returns CDR1 SGHAT and CDR2 FQNNGV. Unmatched junction bases numbered 20, after V lost 6 bases and J lost 6 bases. The CDR3 here is CASRRRRTGANLTAEAFF. The CDR3 coding sequence is TGTGCCAGCAGAAGAAGACGGACAGGGGCCAACCTGACGGCTGAAGCTTTCTTT.

This clone was recorded a few times. The V call is TRBV2, the J call TRBJ1-2, with 8 bases fitting TRBD1. V shed 4 bases and J 6 bases; nucleotides not matched to a gene: 10. CDR1 and CDR2 from the germline V gene are SNHLY and FYNNEI. This CDR3 is 15 amino acids long. The CDR3 DNA reads as TGTGCCAGCAGTGCCCTGAGGGGACAGGACCATGGCTACACCTTC. It specifies CASSALRGQDHGYTF. The complete variable domain, with remaining parts taken from reference TRBV2 and TRBJ1-2, reads EPEVTQTPSHQVTQMGQEVILRCVPISNHLYFYWYRQILGQKVEFLVSFYNNEISEKSEIFDDQFSVERPDGSNFTLKIRSTKLEDSAMYFCASSALRGQDHGYTFGSGTRLTVV.

The chain links TRBV6-1 to TRBJ1-2; TRBD1 matches 9 bases. This CDR3 region has 16 residues. The J segment lost 4 bases and the V segment lost 2 bases, leaving 8 bases of the junction unmatched. Germline V gene lookup returns CDR1 MNHNS and CDR2 SASEGT. The CDR3 protein is CASSETTGGAGYGYTF. As DNA, the CDR3 is TGTGCCAGCAGTGAAACCACAGGGGGCGCCGGCTATGGCTACACCTTC.

A few counts support this clone. The chain links TRBV19 to TRBJ1-2; TRBD1 is a possible D gene (5 bases). V dropped 7 bases and J dropped 3 bases, with 12 bases sitting between them. The CDR3 is 13 amino acids. CDR1 and CDR2 from the germline V gene are LNHDA and SQIVND (reference sequence). The CDR3 spells CASNHGGDYGYTF. CDR3 nucleotides: TGTGCCAGTAACCATGGGGGGGACTATGGCTACACCTTC.

V and J are TRBV6-5 and TRBJ2-1; 9 nucleotides align to TRBD1. Germline V gene sequence: CDR1 MNHEY, CDR2 SVGAGI. This CDR3 has 14 residues. J lost 8 bases, V lost 5 bases, and 7 bases had no gene match. The CDR3 loop reads CASSRDRARDEQFF. CDR3 sequence (DNA): TGTGCCAGCAGTCGGGACAGGGCAAGGGATGAGCAGTTCTTC.

The chain has TRBV6-2 or TRBV6-3 and TRBJ2-1; 9 bases are shared with TRBD2. This CDR3 has 16 residues. With V trimmed by 2 bases and J by 2 bases, 4 bases remained unmatched. Per the germline V gene, CDR1 is MNHEY and CDR2 is SVGEGT. The CDR3 spells CASSYLAGGTYNEQFF. The CDR3 DNA reads as TGTGCCAGCAGTTACCTGGCGGGGGGGACCTACAATGAGCAGTTCTTC.